This T cell receptor (beta chain) was recovered during a study of blood T cells in healthy people across ages. Germline V gives CDR1 DFQATT, CDR2 SNEGSKA (reference sequence). This CDR3 region has 15 residues. The second PCR ran roughly 6 to 11 cycles with a sample-barcoded 5' primer and J-beta primers. From the 5' RACE reads, TCRdb called clonotypes with MiXCR, one entry per CDR3 protein. Of roughly 1,100,000 distinct CDR3 sequences detected, almost 25% appear once; the ten largest clones hold 0.65% to 0.75%. This clonotype turned up a few times. This same sample was also part of a study on T cells of mothers and their children.

Material: blood. The V gene is TRBV20-1, the J gene TRBJ2-7; maybe TRBD1 (6 bases). This clonotype originated in a girl aged 2-10 years in good health. DNA of the CDR3: TGCAATGCCCTGCCGAGGACAGATAATTCCTACGAGCAGTACTTC. It is translated as CNALPRTDNSYEQYF.